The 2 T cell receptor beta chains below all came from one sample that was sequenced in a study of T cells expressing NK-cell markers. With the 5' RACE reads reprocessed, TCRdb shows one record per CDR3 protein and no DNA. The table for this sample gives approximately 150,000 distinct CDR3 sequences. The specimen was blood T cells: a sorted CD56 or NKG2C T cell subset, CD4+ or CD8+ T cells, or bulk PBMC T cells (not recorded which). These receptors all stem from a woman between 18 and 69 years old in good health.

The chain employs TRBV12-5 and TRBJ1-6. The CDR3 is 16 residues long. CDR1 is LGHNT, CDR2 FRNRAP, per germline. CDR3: CASGPGPSPYNSPLHF. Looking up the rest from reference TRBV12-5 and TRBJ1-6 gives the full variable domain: DARVTQTPRHKVTEMGQEVTMRCQPILGHNTVFWYRQTMMQGLELLAYFRNRAPLDDSGMPKDRFSAEMPDATLATLKIQPSEPRDSAVYFCASGPGPSPYNSPLHFGNGTRLTVT.

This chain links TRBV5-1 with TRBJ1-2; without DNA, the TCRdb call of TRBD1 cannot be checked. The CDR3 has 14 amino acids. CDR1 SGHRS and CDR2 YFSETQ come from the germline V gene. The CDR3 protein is CASSPGTRSYGYTF.